Listed below are T cell receptor beta chains from one sample, sequenced in a study of T cell responses to AZD1222 COVID-19 vaccine. TCRdb's copy holds only in-frame clones and misses some; the assay was immunoSEQ multiplex PCR. The sample lists under 150,000 clones, 65% to 90% seen once, with approximately 8% in the top ten. Sequences were derived from peripheral blood, sampled 28 days after the second dose of the MenACWY control vaccine. Receptors originate from an adult who received the MenACWY meningococcal vaccine as a control. CDR3s include the opening cysteine and the closing phenylalanine or tryptophan. Fields, in order: clone size, D gene, J gene, V gene, CDR3 protein, CDR3 DNA. D genes are given only for firm matches. Clone size is not always given. Where it is, it says once, few, many or a class for expanded clones.

.	TRBD2	TRBJ2-1	TRBV5-1	CASSLAPVSGGDEQFF	TGCGCCAGCAGCTTGGCCCCTGTGAGCGGGGGGGATGAGCAGTTCTTC
.	.	TRBJ1-2	TRBV6-1	CASSEGRGVYGYTF	TGTGCCAGCAGTGAAGGCAGGGGTGTCTATGGCTACACCTTC
.	.	TRBJ2-2	TRBV7-8	CASSTFKNTGELFF	TGTGCCAGCAGCACCTTCAAGAACACCGGGGAGCTGTTTTTT
.	.	TRBJ2-3	TRBV7-9	CASSFRTVGDTQYF	TGTGCCAGCAGCTTTAGGACAGTCGGAGATACGCAGTATTTT
.	TRBD1	TRBJ1-2	TRBV19	CASSSGQGVDYGYTF	TGTGCCAGTAGTTCAGGGCAGGGGGTGGACTATGGCTACACCTTC
.	.	TRBJ1-5	TRBV21-1	CASKPGQQVAQPQHF	TGTGCCAGTAAACCGGGACAGCAGGTCGCTCAGCCCCAGCATTTT
few	.	TRBJ2-5	TRBV28	CAIGWAPVYF	TGTGCCATTGGTTGGGCCCCCGTGTACTTC
.	TRBD1	TRBJ1-6	TRBV10-3	CAIKRTGGITPSPLHF	TGTGCCATCAAGAGGACAGGGGGTATAACGCCTTCACCCCTCCACTTT
.	.	TRBJ2-5	TRBV24-1	CATSDHQETQYF	TGTGCCACCAGTGACCACCAAGAGACCCAGTACTTC
.	.	TRBJ2-3	TRBV12-2	CASRLVFGTPSTDTQYF	TGTGCAAGTCGCTTAGTTTTCGGGACACCCAGCACAGATACGCAGTATTTT
.	.	TRBJ2-2	TRBV7-9	CASRRQKGLINPNTGELFF	TGTGCCAGCAGGCGACAAAAGGGACTTATCAATCCGAACACCGGGGAGCTGTTTTTT
.	TRBD1	TRBJ1-2	TRBV24-1	CATSDATGGYYGYTF	TGTGCCACCAGTGACGCGACAGGGGGCTACTATGGCTACACCTTC
.	TRBD2	TRBJ2-7	TRBV5-5	CASSLEWGGYEQYF	TGTGCCAGCAGCCTGGAATGGGGGGGCTACGAGCAGTACTTC
.	TRBD2	TRBJ2-1	TRBV7-2	CASSLASGNDEQFF	TGTGCCAGCAGCTTGGCTAGCGGGAACGATGAGCAGTTCTTC
.	.	TRBJ1-2	TRBV6-5	CASRPGRGYNGYTF	TGTGCCAGCAGGCCTGGTCGGGGGTATAACGGCTACACCTTC
.	.	TRBJ2-3	TRBV7-8	CASRLFRADTQYF	TGTGCCAGCAGACTATTCAGGGCAGATACGCAGTATTTT
few	.	TRBJ1-2	TRBV3-1/TRBV3-2	CASSQNNLGGAYGYTF	TGTGCCAGCAGCCAAAACAACCTGGGAGGGGCCTATGGCTACACCTTC
.	TRBD1	TRBJ1-3	TRBV29-1	CSVGQSSGNTIYF	TGCAGCGTGGGACAGAGCTCTGGAAACACCATATATTTT
.	.	TRBJ2-1	TRBV5-4	CASSLRTVYNEQFF	TGTGCCAGCAGCCTGCGGACTGTTTACAATGAGCAGTTCTTC
once	.	TRBJ2-2	TRBV11-2	CASSSFQGGTGELFF	TGTGCCAGCAGCTCATTTCAGGGCGGCACCGGGGAGCTGTTTTTT
.	.	TRBJ2-7	TRBV7-2	CASSSRRGAHEQYF	TGTGCCAGCAGCTCCAGACGGGGGGCCCACGAGCAGTACTTC
few	.	TRBJ1-2	TRBV5-6	CASSYARFEGYTF	TGTGCCAGCAGCTATGCACGATTCGAGGGCTACACCTTC
once	.	TRBJ2-3	TRBV21-1	CASSNGAGGIDTQYF	TGTGCCAGCAGCAATGGGGCAGGGGGCATAGATACGCAGTATTTT
.	.	TRBJ1-4	TRBV28	CASSLIGDFVVKLFF	TGTGCCAGCAGTTTAATCGGGGATTTTGTGGTAAAACTGTTTTTT
.	TRBD1	TRBJ1-4	TRBV5-1	CASSSRDRDYNEKLFF	TGCGCCAGCAGCTCCCGAGACAGGGACTATAATGAAAAACTGTTTTTT
.	TRBD1	TRBJ1-6	TRBV7-8	CASSLGDRDNSPLHF	TGTGCCAGCAGCTTAGGGGACAGGGACAATTCACCCCTCCACTTT
.	.	TRBJ1-2	TRBV4-3	CASSQVSAAGYGYTF	TGCGCCAGCAGCCAAGTATCCGCAGCTGGCTATGGCTACACCTTC
.	.	TRBJ1-2	TRBV6-2/TRBV6-3	CASSLTVNGYTF	TGTGCCAGCAGTTTGACAGTGAATGGCTACACCTTC